Listed here is a single T cell receptor beta chain. The sample originates from a study of OX40 agonist ivuxolimab in advanced cancers. Profiled with immunoSEQ multiplex PCR; TCRdb holds only in-frame clones, not every one. The sample holds about 73,000 clones; approximately 90% are singletons and the top ten take roughly 9.8%. The receptor was derived from an adult with an advanced solid tumor such as melanoma, head and neck, liver or kidney cancer. The starting material was CD4+ or CD8+ T cells sorted from blood, obtained in a trial of the OX40 agonist ivuxolimab.

CDR3 sequence: CASSPPGDGYTF. As DNA, the CDR3 is TGTGCCAGCAGCCCGCCCGGGGATGGCTACACCTTC. This chain uses TRBV7-9 with TRBJ1-2; D not resolved. Germline values: CDR1 SEHNR, CDR2 FQNEAQ (reference sequence). The CDR3 is 12 residues long. V lost 5 bases to trimming and J lost 6 bases, with 10 bases between them. Filled out from reference TRBV7-9 and TRBJ1-2, the complete variable domain reads DTGVSQNPRHKITKRGQNVTFRCDPISEHNRLYWYRQTLGQGPEFLTYFQNEAQLEKSRLLSDRFSAERPKGSFSTLEIQRTEQGDSAMYLCASSPPGDGYTFGSGTRLTVV.